This T cell receptor beta chain is drawn from a study of T cell changes during pregnancy in multiple sclerosis. Sequenced by immunoSEQ multiplex PCR; TCRdb stores in-frame clones only, minus some. The sample lists tens of thousands of clones, more than 90% seen once, with 2% in the top ten. V dropped 1 base and J dropped 7 bases, with 11 bases sitting between them. Germline V gene data show CDR1 as SEHNR and CDR2 as FQNEAQ (reference sequence). CDR3 length equals 15 residues. This sequence joins TRBV7-9 and TRBJ1-6; D unresolved. This clonotype was sampled from a female donor with multiple sclerosis, enrolled in a pregnancy study. Sequencing was performed on peripheral blood, taken in the second trimester of pregnancy. CDR3 residues: CASSLGPGSNSPLHF. The DNA for the CDR3 is TGTGCCAGCAGCTTAGGGCCAGGTTCCAATTCACCCCTCCACTTT. The whole variable domain, remainder taken from reference TRBV7-9 and TRBJ1-6, is DTGVSQNPRHKITKRGQNVTFRCDPISEHNRLYWYRQTLGQGPEFLTYFQNEAQLEKSRLLSDRFSAERPKGSFSTLEIQRTEQGDSAMYLCASSLGPGSNSPLHFGNGTRLTVT.